A selection of T cell receptor beta chains follows, all from one sample in a study of shared clonotypes between healthy human individuals. The protocol was immunoSEQ multiplex PCR, while the TCRdb copy is restricted to in-frame clones and leaves out a portion. The repertoire holds more than 2 million clones, with around 93% as singletons. The sample consisted of naive CD8+ T cells from PBMCs. The receptor set was obtained from a man in his late teens or twenties in good health. Some clones in this sample may be carry-over from other donors' samples. The CDR3 runs from the conserved cysteine through the conserved F or W. A D gene is named only where the DNA matches it firmly. Expanded clones are given a class, and other clones once, few, many or no size at all.

D gene: -; V gene: TRBV6-5; clone size: -; J gene: TRBJ2-1; CDR3 protein: CASSYSEQTYNEQFF; CDR3 DNA: TGTGCCAGCAGTTACTCGGAGCAGACCTACAATGAGCAGTTCTTC
D gene: TRBD1; V gene: TRBV28; clone size: -; J gene: TRBJ2-7; CDR3 protein: CASSFGGTGSYEQYF; CDR3 DNA: TGTGCCAGCAGTTTTGGGGGGACAGGATCCTACGAGCAGTACTTC
D gene: -; V gene: TRBV28; clone size: many; J gene: TRBJ2-2; CDR3 protein: CASSFLSGNTGELFF; CDR3 DNA: TGTGCCAGCAGTTTTCTTAGCGGGAACACCGGGGAGCTGTTTTTT
D gene: -; V gene: TRBV28; clone size: -; J gene: TRBJ2-6; CDR3 protein: CASRLGHPSGANVLTF; CDR3 DNA: TGTGCCAGCAGATTGGGGCATCCCTCTGGGGCCAACGTCCTGACTTTC
D gene: -; V gene: TRBV11-2; clone size: -; J gene: TRBJ1-4; CDR3 protein: CASSLGWGGEEKLFF; CDR3 DNA: TGTGCCAGCAGCTTAGGCTGGGGCGGTGAGGAAAAACTGTTTTTT
D gene: TRBD1; V gene: TRBV28; clone size: -; J gene: TRBJ2-3; CDR3 protein: CASSQGQPSTDTQYF; CDR3 DNA: TGTGCCAGCAGCCAGGGACAGCCTAGCACAGATACGCAGTATTTT
D gene: TRBD2; V gene: TRBV6-5; clone size: -; J gene: TRBJ2-7; CDR3 protein: CASSYGGLGRGYEQYF; CDR3 DNA: TGTGCCAGCAGTTACGGGGGGCTCGGGAGGGGTTACGAGCAGTACTTC
D gene: -; V gene: TRBV19; clone size: -; J gene: TRBJ2-4; CDR3 protein: CASSIDQRDPQYF; CDR3 DNA: TGTGCCAGTAGTATAGATCAGAGGGACCCTCAGTACTTC
D gene: TRBD2; V gene: TRBV7-2; clone size: -; J gene: TRBJ2-5; CDR3 protein: CASSSQTSGMGETQYF; CDR3 DNA: TGTGCCAGCAGCTCCCAGACTAGCGGGATGGGGGAGACCCAGTACTTC
D gene: TRBD2; V gene: TRBV27; clone size: -; J gene: TRBJ2-1; CDR3 protein: CASSPYSLGLAEYNEQFF; CDR3 DNA: TGTGCCAGCAGTCCCTATTCGTTGGGACTAGCGGAATACAATGAGCAGTTCTTC
D gene: -; V gene: TRBV4-1; clone size: -; J gene: TRBJ1-2; CDR3 protein: CASSGQPGMDGYTF; CDR3 DNA: TGCGCCAGCAGCGGACAGCCCGGGATGGATGGCTACACCTTC
D gene: -; V gene: TRBV7-3; clone size: -; J gene: TRBJ2-7; CDR3 protein: CASSYTQDYEQYF; CDR3 DNA: TGTGCCAGCAGCTACACCCAGGATTACGAGCAGTACTTC
D gene: -; V gene: TRBV5-1; clone size: once; J gene: TRBJ2-7; CDR3 protein: CASSLGAPYEQYF; CDR3 DNA: TGCGCCAGCAGCTTGGGCGCACCCTACGAGCAGTACTTC
D gene: TRBD2; V gene: TRBV7-9; clone size: -; J gene: TRBJ2-1; CDR3 protein: CASSLSPGQGGHNEQFF; CDR3 DNA: TGTGCCAGCAGCTTATCGCCCGGGCAGGGAGGGCACAATGAGCAGTTCTTC
D gene: -; V gene: TRBV30; clone size: -; J gene: TRBJ2-7; CDR3 protein: CAWNGGNYEQYF; CDR3 DNA: TGTGCCTGGAATGGCGGGAACTACGAGCAGTACTTC
D gene: -; V gene: TRBV19; clone size: -; J gene: TRBJ2-1; CDR3 protein: CASSSPRVNEQFF; CDR3 DNA: TGTGCCAGTAGCTCCCCGCGCGTCAATGAGCAGTTCTTC
D gene: -; V gene: TRBV9; clone size: -; J gene: TRBJ1-3; CDR3 protein: CASSDLGNTIYF; CDR3 DNA: TGTGCCAGCAGCGACTTAGGAAACACCATATATTTT
D gene: -; V gene: TRBV6-5; clone size: -; J gene: TRBJ1-1; CDR3 protein: CASTEKGWTNTEAFF; CDR3 DNA: TGTGCCAGCACCGAGAAGGGGTGGACGAACACTGAAGCTTTCTTT
D gene: TRBD1; V gene: TRBV9; clone size: -; J gene: TRBJ1-1; CDR3 protein: CASSGTGLGTEAFF; CDR3 DNA: TGTGCCAGCAGCGGGACAGGGTTGGGCACTGAAGCTTTCTTT
D gene: -; V gene: TRBV28; clone size: -; J gene: TRBJ2-7; CDR3 protein: CASSFPGQSYEQYF; CDR3 DNA: TGTGCCAGCAGTTTTCCCGGACAGAGCTACGAGCAGTACTTC
D gene: -; V gene: TRBV7-2; clone size: -; J gene: TRBJ2-7; CDR3 protein: CASSPIIGSGNEQYF; CDR3 DNA: TGTGCCAGCAGCCCGATTATCGGCTCTGGGAACGAGCAGTACTTC
D gene: -; V gene: TRBV5-5; clone size: -; J gene: TRBJ2-2; CDR3 protein: CASSLYGGQLSTGELFF; CDR3 DNA: TGTGCCAGTAGCTTGTACGGGGGGCAGCTCAGCACCGGGGAGCTGTTTTTT
D gene: -; V gene: TRBV4-1; clone size: -; J gene: TRBJ2-7; CDR3 protein: CASSQKMSSYEQYF; CDR3 DNA: TGCGCCAGCAGCCAAAAGATGTCCTCCTACGAGCAGTACTTC
D gene: TRBD1; V gene: TRBV28; clone size: -; J gene: TRBJ2-1; CDR3 protein: CASSLWRQGAGEQFF; CDR3 DNA: TGTGCCAGCAGTTTATGGAGACAGGGGGCTGGTGAGCAGTTCTTC
D gene: -; V gene: TRBV9; clone size: -; J gene: TRBJ2-1; CDR3 protein: CASSPPAPNHRFF; CDR3 DNA: TGTGCCAGCAGCCCTCCGGCCCCCAATCACCGGTTCTTC
D gene: TRBD2; V gene: TRBV27; clone size: -; J gene: TRBJ2-3; CDR3 protein: CASSSTGGPSDTQYF; CDR3 DNA: TGTGCCAGCAGTTCCACGGGAGGGCCGTCAGATACGCAGTATTTT
D gene: TRBD2; V gene: TRBV7-9; clone size: -; J gene: TRBJ2-5; CDR3 protein: CASSPSGRRAETQYF; CDR3 DNA: TGTGCCAGCAGCCCTAGCGGGAGAAGGGCGGAGACCCAGTACTTC
D gene: -; V gene: TRBV7-9; clone size: once; J gene: TRBJ2-7; CDR3 protein: CASRGDYEQYF; CDR3 DNA: TGTGCCAGCAGGGGCGACTACGAGCAGTACTTC
D gene: TRBD2; V gene: TRBV4-1; clone size: -; J gene: TRBJ2-3; CDR3 protein: CASSQVAGTSTDTQYF; CDR3 DNA: TGCGCCAGCAGCCAAGTAGCGGGGACGAGCACAGATACGCAGTATTTT
D gene: TRBD2; V gene: TRBV5-6; clone size: once; J gene: TRBJ2-7; CDR3 protein: CASTKLAGGNEQYF; CDR3 DNA: TGTGCCAGCACTAAACTAGCGGGAGGAAACGAGCAGTACTTC
D gene: -; V gene: TRBV19; clone size: -; J gene: TRBJ1-1; CDR3 protein: CASKPGPPLNTEAFF; CDR3 DNA: TGTGCCAGTAAGCCGGGCCCTCCCCTGAACACTGAAGCTTTCTTT
D gene: -; V gene: TRBV14; clone size: few; J gene: TRBJ1-1; CDR3 protein: CASSFGGENTEAFF; CDR3 DNA: TGTGCCAGCAGCTTTGGTGGGGAGAACACTGAAGCTTTCTTT
D gene: -; V gene: TRBV28; clone size: once; J gene: TRBJ1-2; CDR3 protein: CASRKLSQGKDGYTF; CDR3 DNA: TGTGCCAGCAGGAAACTATCGCAGGGGAAGGATGGCTACACCTTC
D gene: -; V gene: TRBV2; clone size: -; J gene: TRBJ1-2; CDR3 protein: CASSYQTTYGYTF; CDR3 DNA: TGTGCCAGCAGCTATCAAACAACGTATGGCTACACCTTC
D gene: TRBD1; V gene: TRBV7-8; clone size: -; J gene: TRBJ2-2; CDR3 protein: CASSLGQDTGELFF; CDR3 DNA: TGTGCCAGCAGCCTTGGACAGGACACCGGGGAGCTGTTTTTT
D gene: TRBD2; V gene: TRBV6-4; clone size: -; J gene: TRBJ2-3; CDR3 protein: CASSPERGRTDTQYF; CDR3 DNA: TGTGCCAGCAGTCCAGAGCGGGGACGCACAGATACGCAGTATTTT
D gene: -; V gene: TRBV7-2; clone size: once; J gene: TRBJ2-5; CDR3 protein: CASSLAPQGSGSETQYF; CDR3 DNA: TGTGCCAGCAGCTTAGCCCCCCAAGGTTCGGGGTCGGAGACCCAGTACTTC
D gene: -; V gene: TRBV2; clone size: -; J gene: TRBJ2-7; CDR3 protein: CASRLGQRAYEQYF; CDR3 DNA: TGTGCCAGCAGACTCGGACAGCGGGCCTACGAGCAGTACTTC
D gene: -; V gene: TRBV28; clone size: -; J gene: TRBJ2-3; CDR3 protein: CASSLLASSTDTQYF; CDR3 DNA: TGTGCCAGCAGCCTCCTAGCCTCTAGCACAGATACGCAGTATTTT
D gene: -; V gene: TRBV9; clone size: -; J gene: TRBJ2-7; CDR3 protein: CASSVAVGAYEQYF; CDR3 DNA: TGTGCCAGCAGCGTAGCTGTGGGAGCTTACGAGCAGTACTTC
D gene: -; V gene: TRBV30; clone size: -; J gene: TRBJ2-1; CDR3 protein: CAWSVLGSVLYNEQFF; CDR3 DNA: TGTGCCTGGAGTGTACTCGGGAGTGTCCTATACAATGAGCAGTTCTTC
D gene: -; V gene: TRBV7-9; clone size: -; J gene: TRBJ1-4; CDR3 protein: CASSWRDPREKLFF; CDR3 DNA: TGTGCCAGCAGCTGGAGGGACCCCCGGGAAAAACTGTTTTTT
D gene: -; V gene: TRBV4-1; clone size: -; J gene: TRBJ2-1; CDR3 protein: CASSQDPTIHYNEQFF; CDR3 DNA: TGCGCCAGCAGCCAAGATCCTACGATTCACTACAATGAGCAGTTCTTC
D gene: -; V gene: TRBV10-3; clone size: -; J gene: TRBJ2-2; CDR3 protein: CAISDLESLNTGELFF; CDR3 DNA: TGTGCCATCAGTGACCTCGAGAGCTTGAACACCGGGGAGCTGTTTTTT
D gene: -; V gene: TRBV6-1; clone size: -; J gene: TRBJ1-5; CDR3 protein: CASSEINIYTSNQPQHF; CDR3 DNA: TGTGCCAGCAGTGAGATTAATATTTACACTAGCAATCAGCCCCAGCATTTT
D gene: -; V gene: TRBV7-6; clone size: -; J gene: TRBJ2-7; CDR3 protein: CASSLDETGHSYEQYF; CDR3 DNA: TGTGCCAGCAGCTTAGACGAGACAGGCCACTCCTACGAGCAGTACTTC
D gene: -; V gene: TRBV7-6; clone size: -; J gene: TRBJ2-7; CDR3 protein: CASSLDHGYYEQYF; CDR3 DNA: TGTGCCAGCAGCTTAGATCACGGTTACTACGAGCAGTACTTC
D gene: TRBD2; V gene: TRBV27; clone size: -; J gene: TRBJ2-3; CDR3 protein: CASSFGLAGGWDTQYF; CDR3 DNA: TGTGCCAGCAGTTTCGGGCTAGCGGGAGGTTGGGATACGCAGTATTTT
D gene: TRBD1; V gene: TRBV29-1; clone size: -; J gene: TRBJ2-7; CDR3 protein: CSLKDRGPSSYEQYF; CDR3 DNA: TGCAGCCTTAAAGACAGGGGCCCAAGCTCCTACGAGCAGTACTTC
D gene: TRBD1; V gene: TRBV15; clone size: once; J gene: TRBJ1-2; CDR3 protein: CATSRTRGQGSPGYTF; CDR3 DNA: TGTGCCACCAGCAGAACCCGGGGACAGGGGAGTCCGGGCTACACCTTC
D gene: -; V gene: TRBV27; clone size: -; J gene: TRBJ1-5; CDR3 protein: CASSPLGHGYSNQPQHF; CDR3 DNA: TGTGCCAGCAGTCCCTTAGGGCATGGGTATAGCAATCAGCCCCAGCATTTT
D gene: TRBD1; V gene: TRBV7-9; clone size: -; J gene: TRBJ1-1; CDR3 protein: CASSPPRAGGLYTEAFF; CDR3 DNA: TGTGCCAGCAGCCCCCCTAGGGCAGGGGGCTTGTACACTGAAGCTTTCTTT
D gene: TRBD1; V gene: TRBV4-1; clone size: -; J gene: TRBJ2-2; CDR3 protein: CASSVRTGALNTGELFF; CDR3 DNA: TGCGCCAGCAGCGTCAGGACAGGGGCGTTGAACACCGGGGAGCTGTTTTTT
D gene: -; V gene: TRBV29-1; clone size: -; J gene: TRBJ2-7; CDR3 protein: CSVGVNSYEQYF; CDR3 DNA: TGCAGCGTTGGAGTTAACTCCTACGAGCAGTACTTC
D gene: -; V gene: TRBV7-7; clone size: -; J gene: TRBJ2-5; CDR3 protein: CASSDGLRQETQYF; CDR3 DNA: TGTGCCAGCAGCGATGGCCTGCGACAAGAGACCCAGTACTTC
D gene: TRBD1; V gene: TRBV5-1; clone size: -; J gene: TRBJ1-2; CDR3 protein: CASSEGQKWLGYTF; CDR3 DNA: TGCGCCAGCAGCGAGGGACAGAAATGGCTTGGCTACACCTTC
D gene: -; V gene: TRBV7-9; clone size: -; J gene: TRBJ2-1; CDR3 protein: CASSPTIDNEQFF; CDR3 DNA: TGTGCCAGCAGCCCAACGATCGACAATGAGCAGTTCTTC
D gene: -; V gene: TRBV9; clone size: -; J gene: TRBJ1-4; CDR3 protein: CASSATGATNEKLFF; CDR3 DNA: TGTGCCAGCAGCGCGACAGGAGCAACTAATGAAAAACTGTTTTTT
D gene: -; V gene: TRBV2; clone size: -; J gene: TRBJ1-5; CDR3 protein: CASSDGERDQPQHF; CDR3 DNA: TGTGCCAGCAGTGATGGTGAACGTGATCAGCCCCAGCATTTT
D gene: TRBD2; V gene: TRBV9; clone size: -; J gene: TRBJ2-1; CDR3 protein: CASSVLADYNEQFF; CDR3 DNA: TGTGCCAGCAGCGTACTAGCGGACTACAATGAGCAGTTCTTC